Listed here is a single T cell receptor (beta chain). This entry is derived from a study of blood T cell repertoires in COVID-19. At the level of the study: T cells, B-cell-depleted T cells, or PBMCs provided the cDNA or gDNA that served as material.

TCRdb's copy holds only in-frame clones and misses some; the assay was immunoSEQ multiplex PCR. Of some 200,000 clones listed, 70% to 85% are singletons. From germline, CDR1 is SGHTA and CDR2 FQGNSA. The CDR3 extends over 16 amino acids. With V trimmed by 5 bases and J by 1 base, 6 bases remained unmatched. This clonotype originated in a middle-aged woman who had recovered from COVID-19. Sequencing was carried out using peripheral blood. The rearrangement uses TRBV7-2 and TRBJ2-3; TRBD2 matches 10 bases. The CDR3, as DNA: TGTGCCAGCAGCCACTTCACTAGCGGGGGCACAGATACGCAGTATTTT. Translation gives CASSHFTSGGTDTQYF.